This passage covers 18 T cell receptor beta chains from one sample sequenced in a study of regulatory T cells in long-lasting Graves disease. Construction of TCR beta libraries relied on iRepertoire HTBI primers and on Arm-PCR targeting CDR3 regions. TCRdb re-called the multiplex PCR reads with MiXCR, one entry per CDR3 protein. This sample has about 400,000 distinct CDR3 sequences; around 15% occur once, and the top ten carry around a fifth. Time point here: newly diagnosed GD, antithyroid drugs for less than 3 months. Scientists built the TCR library using RNA that was extracted from PBMCs. Sequenced material: peripheral blood mononuclear cells (PBMCs), taken at new diagnosis, from a patient treated with antithyroid drugs. The receptors were sampled from a female donor with Graves disease.

In regard to this clonotype: One base separates it from a far larger clone, so it is likely a read error. The V gene is TRBV20-1, the J gene TRBJ2-7; D might be TRBD1 (6 bases). Germline V gene data show CDR1 as DFQATT and CDR2 as SNEGSKA (reference sequence). V was pared by 3 bases and J by 7 bases, with 16 bases between. The CDR3 runs to 13 residues. In DNA form, the CDR3 reads TGCAGTGCTAGCAACAGGGCGCGGCGAGAGCAGTACTTC. Protein: CSASNRARREQYF.

This clonotype was seen many times. V usage is TRBV5-1 and J usage is TRBJ2-3, with TRBD1 as a possible D gene (5 bases). Germline V gene lookup returns CDR1 SGHRS and CDR2 YFSETQ. This CDR3 region has 12 residues. The V end was cut by 7 bases, the J end by 1 base, with 7 bases between. CDR3 sequence (DNA): TGCGCCAGCGTAGGGGGCACAGATACGCAGTATTTT. Amino acids: CASVGGTDTQYF.

This clonotype was seen repeatedly, ten times or more. The V gene is TRBV4-3, the J gene TRBJ2-7; TRBD1 matches at 7 bases. V gave up 0 bases and J gave up 2 bases; unmatched junction bases: 4. The CDR3 has 15 residues. Germline CDR1 LGHNA, CDR2 YSLEER. CDR3 DNA: TGCGCCAGCAGCCAAGATAGCACAGGGGCCTACGAGCAGTACTTC. Its protein product is CASSQDSTGAYEQYF.

The genes are TRBV20-1 and TRBJ2-1; maybe TRBD2 (6 bases). V was clipped by 1 base and J by 2 bases, with 12 bases between them. The germline gives CDR1 DFQATT, CDR2 SNEGSKA (reference sequence). The CDR3 loop spans 15 amino acids. The DNA for the CDR3 is TGCAGTGCTAGAGGTTCCGGGAGCGCCTACAATGAGCAGTTCTTC. Protein product: CSARGSGSAYNEQFF.

The CDR3 nucleotides read TGTGCCAGCAGGCCTCCTCTAGCGGGAGTGCTCGACGAGACCCAGTACTTC. It is translated as CASRPPLAGVLDETQYF. The rearrangement joins TRBV7-9 to TRBJ2-5, with 10 bases lining up with TRBD2. CDR1 SEHNR and CDR2 FQNEAQ come from the germline V gene (reference sequence). Trimming at V came to 6 bases and at J to 5 bases, leaving 15 bases not matched to a gene. The CDR3 consists of 17 residues.

Of note for this clonotype: Just one base apart from a much larger clone, this may be a read error. The rearrangement uses TRBV4-1 and TRBJ2-2; D unclear. The CDR3 has 16 amino acids. CDR1 is MGHRA and CDR2 is YSYEKL in the germline V gene. V lost 0 bases and J 3 bases, leaving 11 bases between the germline ends. The CDR3 sequence: CASSQETLGHTGELFF. The CDR3 coding sequence is TGCGCCAGCAGCCAAGAAACCCTTGGACACACCGGGGAGCTGTTTTTT.

This clonotype was observed at least ten times. The chain is built from TRBV5-1 and TRBJ2-7; 12 nucleotides align to TRBD1. Unmatched junction bases numbered 8, after V lost 2 bases and J lost 5 bases. CDR1 and CDR2 from the germline V gene are SGHRS and YFSETQ. The CDR3 has 16 residues. CDR3 bases: TGCGCCAGCAGCTTAACAACCGGGACAGGGGGCAACGAGCAGTACTTC. Translating it yields CASSLTTGTGGNEQYF.

This clonotype occurred many times. The V and J genes are TRBV6-9 and TRBJ2-6; tentatively, D is TRBD1 or TRBD2 (5 bases each). Germline-derived CDR1 and CDR2 are MNHGY and SVAAGI. V was pared by 5 bases and J by 0 bases, with 11 bases between. There are 16 residues in the CDR3. The DNA of the CDR3 is TGTGCCAGCAGTGCGTCAGGGACCTCTGGGGCCAACGTCCTGACTTTC. Translated: CASSASGTSGANVLTF.

The chain recombines TRBV12-3 or TRBV12-4 with TRBJ2-3; D perhaps matches TRBD2 (6 bases). CDR3 size: 16 residues. V was trimmed by 1 base and J by 3 bases, leaving 14 bases between them. The CDR3 coding sequence is TGTGCCAGCAGTTTAGAAGGGACTGAAGGGACAGATACGCAGTATTTT. It translates to CASSLEGTEGTDTQYF.

This clonotype has ten or more counts. This sequence joins TRBV6-1 and TRBJ1-2, with D perhaps TRBD1 (5 bases). CDR3 length: 12 residues. The germline V and J ends were trimmed by 4 bases and 6 bases, with 9 bases remaining between them. The germline V gene has CDR1 MNHNS and CDR2 SASEGT. The CDR3 DNA sequence: TGTGCCAGCAGTGGACAGAGCGATGGCTACACCTTC. Translation gives CASSGQSDGYTF.

Only a few counts were recorded for this clonotype. V is TRBV6-2 or TRBV6-3 and J is TRBJ1-2; D gene uncertain. The CDR3 is 12 residues long. The V end was cut by 5 bases, the J end by 7 bases, with 11 bases between. Germline V gene data show CDR1 as MNHEY and CDR2 as SVGEGT. CDR3 DNA: TGTGCCAGCAGTGAATCTTCTGCTGGCTACACCTTC. It encodes CASSESSAGYTF.

In its sample, this clonotype was seen many times. The genes are TRBV12-3 or TRBV12-4 and TRBJ1-1; 7 bases are shared with TRBD1. The junction had 9 bases not matched to a gene; V was cut back by 5 bases and J by 3 bases. This CDR3 comprises 15 residues. CDR3 in amino acids: CASSRLGTADTEAFF. CDR3 coding DNA: TGTGCCAGCAGTCGACTCGGGACAGCAGACACTGAAGCTTTCTTT.

In its sample, this clonotype was seen many times. This chain uses TRBV6-2 or TRBV6-3 with TRBJ2-1, with D possibly called TRBD1 or TRBD2 (5 bases each). The length of the CDR3 is 15 residues. Germline V lookup: CDR1 MNHEY, CDR2 SVGEGT. Trimming left V 5 bases short and J 3 bases short, with 14 bases between. The CDR3 is CASSEWGPNYNEQFF. CDR3 nucleotide sequence: TGTGCCAGCAGTGAGTGGGGACCGAACTACAATGAGCAGTTCTTC.

The gene calls are TRBV6-2 or TRBV6-3 and TRBJ2-1; 11 bases are a match to TRBD2. The CDR3 extends over 21 amino acids. Unmatched junction bases numbered 20, after V lost 1 base and J lost 6 bases. Germline assignment: CDR1 MNHEY and CDR2 SVGEGT. For the CDR3, the DNA is TGTGCCAGCAGTTACTGGGTTATGGGCCCGGGAAGACTAGCGGGGATCAATGAGCAGTTCTTC. Residues: CASSYWVMGPGRLAGINEQFF.

The gene calls are TRBV20-1 and TRBJ2-7; D call uncertain. V was shortened by 1 base and J by 3 bases, with 13 bases between the two germline ends. Germline CDR1 is DFQATT and CDR2 is SNEGSKA (reference sequence). This CDR3 region has 14 residues. In nucleotides, the CDR3 is TGCAGTGCTAGAGCCCACGGAATAGACTACGAGCAGTACTTC. It codes for CSARAHGIDYEQYF.

Remarks on this clonotype: A much larger clone lies one base from this, so it may be a read error. V and J are TRBV11-2 and TRBJ1-5; no clear D gene. The CDR3 covers 13 residues. CDR1 is SGHAT, CDR2 FQNNGV, per germline. This chain's CDR3 is CAGSLWSNQPQHF. The DNA of the CDR3 is TGTGCCGGCAGCTTATGGAGCAATCAGCCCCAGCATTTT.

There are many counts of this clonotype. The chain links TRBV6-1 to TRBJ1-2, with a tentative D call TRBD1 (6 bases). The CDR3 has 15 amino acids. The germline V and J ends were trimmed by 6 bases and 1 base, with 15 bases remaining between them. Germline loops: CDR1 MNHNS, CDR2 SASEGT. The CDR3: CASSRPGQHNYGYTF. The CDR3 DNA is TGTGCCAGCAGCCGTCCCGGACAGCATAACTATGGCTACACCTTC.

This clonotype was counted at least ten times. J is TRBJ2-1 and V is TRBV5-6; 13 nucleotides align to TRBD2. The length of the CDR3 is 16 residues. Germline V lookup: CDR1 SGHDT, CDR2 YYEEEE. V gave up 4 bases and J gave up 8 bases; unmatched junction bases: 9. CDR3 loop: CASSGGLAGEWDEQFF. The CDR3 coding sequence is TGTGCCAGCAGCGGCGGACTAGCGGGAGAATGGGATGAGCAGTTCTTC.